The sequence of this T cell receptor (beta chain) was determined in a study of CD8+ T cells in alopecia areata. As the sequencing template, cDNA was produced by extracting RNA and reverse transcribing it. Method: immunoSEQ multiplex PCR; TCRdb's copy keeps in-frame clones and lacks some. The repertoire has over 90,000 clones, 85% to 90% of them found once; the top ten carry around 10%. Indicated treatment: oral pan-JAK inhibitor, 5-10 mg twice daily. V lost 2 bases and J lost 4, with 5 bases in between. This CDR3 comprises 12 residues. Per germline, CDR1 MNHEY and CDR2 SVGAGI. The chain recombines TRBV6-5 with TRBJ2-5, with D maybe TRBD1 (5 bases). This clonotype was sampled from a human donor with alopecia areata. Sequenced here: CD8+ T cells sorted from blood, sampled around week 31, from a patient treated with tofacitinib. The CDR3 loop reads CASSYDRETQYF. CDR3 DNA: TGTGCCAGCAGTTACGACAGAGAGACCCAGTACTTC.